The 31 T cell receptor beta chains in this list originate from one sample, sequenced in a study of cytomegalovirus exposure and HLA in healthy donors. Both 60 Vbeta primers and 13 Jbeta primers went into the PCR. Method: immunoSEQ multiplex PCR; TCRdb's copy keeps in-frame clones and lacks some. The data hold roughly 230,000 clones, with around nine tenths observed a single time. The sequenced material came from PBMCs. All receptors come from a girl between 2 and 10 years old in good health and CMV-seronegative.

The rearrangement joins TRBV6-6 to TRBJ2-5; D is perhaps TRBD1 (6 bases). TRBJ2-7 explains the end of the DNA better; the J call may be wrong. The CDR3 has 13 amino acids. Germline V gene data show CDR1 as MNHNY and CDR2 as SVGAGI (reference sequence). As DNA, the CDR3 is TGTGCCGTACAGGGTCCCGGGGCCTACGAGCAGTACTTC. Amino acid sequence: CAVQGPGAYEQYF.

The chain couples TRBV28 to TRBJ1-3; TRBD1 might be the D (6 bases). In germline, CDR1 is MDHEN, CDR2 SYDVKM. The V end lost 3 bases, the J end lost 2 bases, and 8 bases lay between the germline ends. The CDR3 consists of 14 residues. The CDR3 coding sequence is TGTGCCAGCAGTTTCAGGGGAACTGGAAACACCATATATTTT. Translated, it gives CASSFRGTGNTIYF.

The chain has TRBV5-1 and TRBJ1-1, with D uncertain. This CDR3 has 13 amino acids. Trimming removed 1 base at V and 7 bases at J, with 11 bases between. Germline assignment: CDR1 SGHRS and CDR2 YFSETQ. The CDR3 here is CASSLMQVGEAFF. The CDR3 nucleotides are TGCGCCAGCAGCTTGATGCAGGTGGGTGAAGCTTTCTTT.

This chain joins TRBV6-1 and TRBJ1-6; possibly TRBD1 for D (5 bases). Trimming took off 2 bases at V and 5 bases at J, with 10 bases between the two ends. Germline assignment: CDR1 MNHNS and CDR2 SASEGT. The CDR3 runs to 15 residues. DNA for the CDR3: TGTGCCAGCAGTGAACTAGGGGCCCATAATTCACCCCTCCACTTT. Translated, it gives CASSELGAHNSPLHF.

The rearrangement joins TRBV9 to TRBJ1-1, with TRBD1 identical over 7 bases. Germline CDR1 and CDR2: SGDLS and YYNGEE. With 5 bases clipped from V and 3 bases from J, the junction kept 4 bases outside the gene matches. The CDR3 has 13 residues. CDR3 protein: CASRRQGDTEAFF. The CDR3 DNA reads TGTGCCAGCAGACGGCAGGGGGACACTGAAGCTTTCTTT.

In nucleotides, the CDR3 is TGTGCCAGCCGACAGGGTCCGACAATGAACACTGAAGCTTTCTTT. Translated: CASRQGPTMNTEAFF. The chain has TRBV2 and TRBJ1-1; 7 bases map to TRBD1. Germline loops: CDR1 SNHLY, CDR2 FYNNEI. With 8 bases clipped from V and 0 bases from J, the junction kept 9 bases outside the gene matches. This CDR3 is 15 amino acids long.

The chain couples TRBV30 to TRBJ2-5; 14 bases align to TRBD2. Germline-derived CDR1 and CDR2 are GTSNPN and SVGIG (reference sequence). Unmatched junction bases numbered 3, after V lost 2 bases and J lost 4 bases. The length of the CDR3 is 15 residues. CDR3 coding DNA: TGTGCCTGGAGTACAGGGACTAGCGGGGGAGAGACCCAGTACTTC. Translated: CAWSTGTSGGETQYF. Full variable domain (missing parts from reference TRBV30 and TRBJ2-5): SQTIHQWPATLVQPVGSPLSLECTVEGTSNPNLYWYRQAAGRGLQLLFYSVGIGQISSEVPQNLSASRPQDRQFILSSKKLLLSDSGFYLCAWSTGTSGGETQYFGPGTRLLVL.

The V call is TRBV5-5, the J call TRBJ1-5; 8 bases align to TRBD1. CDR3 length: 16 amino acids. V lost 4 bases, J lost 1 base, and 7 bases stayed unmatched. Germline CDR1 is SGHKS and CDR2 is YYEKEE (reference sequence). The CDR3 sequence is CASSPTGVSSNQPQHF. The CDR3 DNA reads TGTGCCAGCAGCCCGACAGGGGTGTCGAGCAATCAGCCCCAGCATTTT.

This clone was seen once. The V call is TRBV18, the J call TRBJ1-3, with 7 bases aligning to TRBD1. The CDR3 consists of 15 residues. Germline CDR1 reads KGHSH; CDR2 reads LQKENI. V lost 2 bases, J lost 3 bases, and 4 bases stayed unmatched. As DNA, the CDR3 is TGTGCCAGCTCACCAAGGACAGGCGGTGGAAACACCATATATTTT. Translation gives CASSPRTGGGNTIYF.

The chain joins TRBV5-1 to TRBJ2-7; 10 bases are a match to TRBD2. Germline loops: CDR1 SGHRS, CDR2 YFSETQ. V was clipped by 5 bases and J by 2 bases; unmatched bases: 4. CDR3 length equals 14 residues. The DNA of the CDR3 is TGCGCCAGCAGTTCCGGACTAGCGGCCTACGAGCAGTACTTC. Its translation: CASSSGLAAYEQYF.

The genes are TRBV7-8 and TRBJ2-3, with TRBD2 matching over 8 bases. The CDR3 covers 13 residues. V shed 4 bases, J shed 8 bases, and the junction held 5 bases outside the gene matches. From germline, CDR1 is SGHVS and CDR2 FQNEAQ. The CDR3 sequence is CASSSSREGTQYF. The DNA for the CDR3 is TGTGCCAGCAGCTCCTCACGGGAGGGTACGCAGTATTTT.

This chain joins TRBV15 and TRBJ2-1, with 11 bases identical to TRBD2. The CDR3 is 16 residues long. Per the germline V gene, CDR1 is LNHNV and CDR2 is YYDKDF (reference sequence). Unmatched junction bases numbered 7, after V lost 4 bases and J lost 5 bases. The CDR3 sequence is CATSKLAGGTHNEQFF. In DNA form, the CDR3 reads TGTGCCACCAGCAAGTTAGCGGGAGGGACCCACAATGAGCAGTTCTTC.

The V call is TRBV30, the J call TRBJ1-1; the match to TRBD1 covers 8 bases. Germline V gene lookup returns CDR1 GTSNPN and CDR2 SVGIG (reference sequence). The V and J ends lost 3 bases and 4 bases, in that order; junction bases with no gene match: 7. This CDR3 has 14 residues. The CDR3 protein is CAWRAQTGGTEAFF. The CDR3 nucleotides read TGTGCCTGGAGGGCCCAAACAGGGGGCACTGAAGCTTTCTTT.

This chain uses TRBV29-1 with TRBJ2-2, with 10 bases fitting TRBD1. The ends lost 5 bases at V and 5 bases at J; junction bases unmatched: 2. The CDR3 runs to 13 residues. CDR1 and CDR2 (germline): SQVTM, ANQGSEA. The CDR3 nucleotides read TGCAGCGTTCCGGGACAGGGGACCGGGGAGCTGTTTTTT. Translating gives CSVPGQGTGELFF.

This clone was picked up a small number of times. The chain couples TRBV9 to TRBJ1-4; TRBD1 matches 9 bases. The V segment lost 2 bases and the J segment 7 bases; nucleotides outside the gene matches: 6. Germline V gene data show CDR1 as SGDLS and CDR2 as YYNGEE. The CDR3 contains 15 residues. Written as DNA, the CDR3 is TGTGCCAGCAGCGTGAGAGACAGGGGGTCTGAAAAACTGTTTTTT. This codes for CASSVRDRGSEKLFF.

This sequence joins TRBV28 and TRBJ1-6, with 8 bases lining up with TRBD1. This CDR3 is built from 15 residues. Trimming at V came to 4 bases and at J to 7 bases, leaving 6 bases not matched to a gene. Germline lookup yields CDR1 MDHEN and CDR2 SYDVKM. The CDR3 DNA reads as TGTGCCAGCAGTTCTCCGGGACAGGTCAATTCACCCCTCCACTTT. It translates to CASSSPGQVNSPLHF.

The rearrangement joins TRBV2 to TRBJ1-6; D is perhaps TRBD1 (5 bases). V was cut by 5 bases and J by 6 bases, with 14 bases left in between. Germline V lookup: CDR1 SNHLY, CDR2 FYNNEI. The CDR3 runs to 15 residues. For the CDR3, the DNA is TGTGCCAGCAGTTCGGACACCCTATTTAATTCACCCCTCCACTTT. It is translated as CASSSDTLFNSPLHF.

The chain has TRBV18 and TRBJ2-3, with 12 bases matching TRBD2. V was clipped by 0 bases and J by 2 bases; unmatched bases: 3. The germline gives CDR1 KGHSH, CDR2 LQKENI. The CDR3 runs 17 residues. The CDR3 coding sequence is TGTGCCAGCTCACCACCGGGGACTAGCGGGCTCACAGATACGCAGTATTTT. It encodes CASSPPGTSGLTDTQYF.

The CDR3 coding sequence is TGTGCCATGAGTAGGGGCGGGAACACTGAAGCTTTCTTT. It encodes CAMSRGGNTEAFF. This chain joins TRBV10-3 and TRBJ1-1, with a weak D call TRBD1 (5 bases). Germline values: CDR1 ENHRY, CDR2 SYGVKD. The CDR3 has 13 residues. V lost 9 bases to trimming and J lost 1 base, with 12 bases between them.

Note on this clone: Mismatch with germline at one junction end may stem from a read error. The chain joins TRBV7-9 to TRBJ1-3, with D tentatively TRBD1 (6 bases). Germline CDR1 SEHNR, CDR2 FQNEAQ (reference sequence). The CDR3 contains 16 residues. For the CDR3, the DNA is TGTTCCAGCAGCTTATCAAAAGGGGGCTCTGGAAACACCATATATTTT. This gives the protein CSSSLSKGGSGNTIYF.

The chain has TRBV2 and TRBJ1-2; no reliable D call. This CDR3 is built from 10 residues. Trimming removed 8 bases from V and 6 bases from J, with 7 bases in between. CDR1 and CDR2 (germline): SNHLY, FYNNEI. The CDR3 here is CASGGNGYTF. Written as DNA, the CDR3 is TGTGCCAGCGGAGGGAATGGCTACACCTTC.

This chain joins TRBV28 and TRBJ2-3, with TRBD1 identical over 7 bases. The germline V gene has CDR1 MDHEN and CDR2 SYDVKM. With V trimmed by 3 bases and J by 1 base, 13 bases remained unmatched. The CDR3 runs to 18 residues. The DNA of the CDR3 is TGTGCCAGCAGTTTCTTTTGGCGAGGGGGCCCCCGCACAGATACGCAGTATTTT. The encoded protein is CASSFFWRGGPRTDTQYF.

CDR3 nucleotides: TGTGCCAGCAGCCCCGCTGGGAGGGCCAACGAGCAGTACTTC. Its protein product is CASSPAGRANEQYF. The V call is TRBV14, the J call TRBJ2-7, with 7 bases aligning to TRBD2. Trimming removed 4 bases from V and 5 bases from J; junction bases left unmatched: 8. This CDR3 contains 14 residues. The germline V gene encodes CDR1 SGHDN and CDR2 FVKESK.

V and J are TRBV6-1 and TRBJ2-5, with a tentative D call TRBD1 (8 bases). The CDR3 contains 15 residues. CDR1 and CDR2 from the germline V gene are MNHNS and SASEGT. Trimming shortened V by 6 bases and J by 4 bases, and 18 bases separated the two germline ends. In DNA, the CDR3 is TGTGCCAGCAGGGTTGACAGGGGAGGGGGAGAGACCCAGTACTTC. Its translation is CASRVDRGGGETQYF.

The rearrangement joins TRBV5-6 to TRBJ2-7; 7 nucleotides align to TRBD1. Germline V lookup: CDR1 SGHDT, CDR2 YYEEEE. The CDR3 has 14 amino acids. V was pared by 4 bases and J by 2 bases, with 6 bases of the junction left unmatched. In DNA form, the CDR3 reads TGTGCCAGCAGCCCCGGGACAGAGCCCTACGAGCAGTACTTC. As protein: CASSPGTEPYEQYF.

In nucleotides, the CDR3 is TGTGCCAGCAGCTCCATCCGGGGGGCGTCCGAGCAGTACTTC. This sequence encodes CASSSIRGASEQYF. The chain links TRBV7-8 to TRBJ2-7, with D possibly being TRBD2 (7 bases). V lost 4 bases and J lost 6, with 16 bases in between. Germline CDR1 is SGHVS and CDR2 is FQNEAQ. This CDR3 contains 14 residues.

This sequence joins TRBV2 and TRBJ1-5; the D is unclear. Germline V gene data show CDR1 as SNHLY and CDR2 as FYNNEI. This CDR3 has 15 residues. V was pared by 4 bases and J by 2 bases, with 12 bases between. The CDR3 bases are TGTGCCAGCAGTGCCGGCGGTCTGGGCAATCAGCCCCAGCATTTT. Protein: CASSAGGLGNQPQHF.

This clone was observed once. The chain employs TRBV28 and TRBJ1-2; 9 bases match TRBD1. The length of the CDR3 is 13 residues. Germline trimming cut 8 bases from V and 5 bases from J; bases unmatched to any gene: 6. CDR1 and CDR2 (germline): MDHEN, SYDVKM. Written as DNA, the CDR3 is TGTGCCAGCGGGTATGGGACAGGGTATGGCTACACCTTC. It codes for CASGYGTGYGYTF.

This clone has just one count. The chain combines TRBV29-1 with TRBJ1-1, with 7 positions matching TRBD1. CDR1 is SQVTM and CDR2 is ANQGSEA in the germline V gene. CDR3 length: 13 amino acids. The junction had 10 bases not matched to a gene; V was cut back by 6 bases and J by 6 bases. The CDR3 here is CSVGPTGSPEAFF. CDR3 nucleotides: TGCAGCGTAGGACCGACAGGGAGCCCTGAAGCTTTCTTT.

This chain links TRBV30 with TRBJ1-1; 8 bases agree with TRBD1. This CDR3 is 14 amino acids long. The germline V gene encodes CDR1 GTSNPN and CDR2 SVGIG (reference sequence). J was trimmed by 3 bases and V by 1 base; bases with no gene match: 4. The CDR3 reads CAWSEQGVYTEAFF. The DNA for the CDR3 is TGTGCCTGGAGTGAACAGGGGGTTTACACTGAAGCTTTCTTT.

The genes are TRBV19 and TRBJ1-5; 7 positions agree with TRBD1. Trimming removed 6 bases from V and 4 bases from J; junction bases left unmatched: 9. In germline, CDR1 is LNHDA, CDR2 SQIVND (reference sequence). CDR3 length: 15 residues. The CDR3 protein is CASRPTGHSNQPQHF. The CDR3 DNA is TGTGCCAGTAGGCCGACAGGGCATTCGAATCAGCCCCAGCATTTT.